What follows are 16 T cell receptor beta chains derived from one specimen sequenced in a study of blood T cell repertoires in COVID-19. Using immunoSEQ multiplex PCR, the repertoire was profiled, and TCRdb retains in-frame clones only, with some absent. Among roughly 140,000 clones, 84% were seen once, and the ten largest hold roughly 5.7%. Sequenced sample: PBMCs or T cells enriched from blood (not recorded which). These receptors originate from a woman in her forties or fifties who had been exposed to COVID-19.

The V gene is TRBV16, the J gene TRBJ1-1; TRBD1 agrees at 8 bases. The CDR3 length is 14 residues. The junction had 6 bases not matched to a gene; V was cut back by 4 bases and J by 5 bases. Per germline, CDR1 KGHSY and CDR2 FQNENV. This CDR3 reads CASSPDRVRTEAFF. The DNA for the CDR3 is TGTGCCAGCAGCCCGGACAGGGTGAGGACTGAAGCTTTCTTT. The full variable domain, with the rest looked up from reference TRBV16 and TRBJ1-1, is GEEVAQTPKHLVRGEGQKAKLYCAPIKGHSYVFWYQQVLKNEFKFLISFQNENVFDETGMPKERFSAKCLPNSPCSLEIQATKLEDSAVYFCASSPDRVRTEAFFGQGTRLTVV.

The V gene is TRBV19, the J gene TRBJ2-3, with a tentative D call TRBD1 (6 bases). CDR1 LNHDA and CDR2 SQIVND come from the germline V gene (reference sequence). The CDR3 has 17 amino acids. The ends were cut back, 10 bases at V and 2 bases at J, with 25 bases in the middle. The CDR3, as DNA: TGTGCCACCGCGACCAGGGGCAGGGGAAAGGACACAGATACGCAGTATTTT. Amino acids: CATATRGRGKDTDTQYF.

The chain combines TRBV2 with TRBJ1-2; 9 bases align to TRBD1. J was trimmed by 11 bases and V by 6 bases; bases with no gene match: 10. From germline, CDR1 is SNHLY and CDR2 FYNNEI. This CDR3 comprises 13 residues. CDR3 region: CASSENRGLGYTF. CDR3 nucleotide sequence: TGTGCCAGCAGCGAAAACAGGGGGCTCGGGTACACCTTC.

This chain uses TRBV3-1 (or the pseudogene TRBV3-2) with TRBJ2-3; perhaps TRBD1 as D (5 bases). This CDR3 contains 13 residues. Trimming stripped 0 bases from V and 9 bases from J, with 10 bases between. Germline CDR1 reads LGHDT; CDR2 reads YNNKEL (reference sequence). The CDR3 DNA follows: TGTGCCAGCAGCCAAGAAGTACAGGAGACGCAGTATTTT. Its protein is CASSQEVQETQYF.

The chain employs TRBV24-1 and TRBJ2-1; TRBD2 aligns across 12 bases. Per germline, CDR1 KGHDR and CDR2 SFDVKD. The CDR3 spans 17 residues. Trimming removed 3 bases from V and 7 bases from J; junction bases left unmatched: 9. The CDR3 region is CATSDGTTSGRRNEQFF. The CDR3 nucleotides read TGTGCCACCAGTGATGGGACTACTAGCGGGAGGCGGAATGAGCAGTTCTTC.

The rearrangement joins TRBV4-3 to TRBJ2-1; 9 nucleotides line up with TRBD2. Germline CDR1 and CDR2: LGHNA and YSLEER. V was pared by 6 bases and J by 4 bases, with 7 bases of the junction left unmatched. This CDR3 is 15 amino acids long. The CDR3 nucleotides are TGCGCCAGCAGTCCCACTAGCGGGCCGTACAATGAGCAGTTCTTC. Its translation: CASSPTSGPYNEQFF.

This clone was counted between two and nine times. This sequence joins TRBV7-9 and TRBJ1-3, with TRBD1 identical over 9 bases. The germline V gene encodes CDR1 SEHNR and CDR2 FQNEAQ (reference sequence). With V trimmed by 1 base and J by 0 bases, 4 bases remained unmatched. This CDR3 contains 17 residues. The CDR3 sequence is CASSLDRQGGSGNTIYF. The DNA for the CDR3 is TGTGCCAGCAGCTTAGACCGACAGGGGGGCTCTGGAAACACCATATATTTT.

The rearrangement uses TRBV4-3 and TRBJ1-3; D is ambiguous. Germline CDR1 LGHNA, CDR2 YSLEER. Trimming removed 2 bases at V and 8 bases at J, with 10 bases between. The CDR3 length is 13 residues. CDR3 nucleotide sequence: TGCGCCAGCAGCCAACGGCCCGGGGACACCATATATTTT. Translating it yields CASSQRPGDTIYF.

The rearrangement links TRBV5-4 to TRBJ2-2; 9 bases map to TRBD2. J gave up 4 bases and V 4 bases, and 11 bases lay outside the gene matches. The CDR3 has 17 residues. Germline CDR1 SGHNT, CDR2 YYREEE (reference sequence). Written as DNA, the CDR3 is TGTGCCAGCAGCCCACTCGGCGGGAGGGTGGGCACCGGGGAGCTGTTTTTT. The encoded protein is CASSPLGGRVGTGELFF. Together with reference TRBV5-4 and TRBJ2-2, the CDR3 gives the full variable domain: ETGVTQSPTHLIKTRGQQVTLRCSSQSGHNTVSWYQQALGQGPQFIFQYYREEENGRGNFPPRFSGLQFPNYSSELNVNALELDDSALYLCASSPLGGRVGTGELFFGEGSRLTVL.

V and J are TRBV7-8 and TRBJ2-7; 11 positions agree with TRBD2. With V trimmed by 5 bases and J by 2 bases, 5 bases remained unmatched. The CDR3 covers 15 residues. Germline-derived CDR1 and CDR2 are SGHVS and FQNEAQ. The CDR3: CASSTRLAGPYEQYF. The CDR3 nucleotides are TGTGCCAGCAGCACCCGACTAGCGGGGCCCTACGAGCAGTACTTC.

This chain connects TRBV29-1 to TRBJ1-5; no reliable D call. Looked up from germline, CDR1 is SQVTM and CDR2 is ANQGSEA. Trimming took off 7 bases at V and 4 bases at J, with 14 bases between the two ends. The length of the CDR3 is 13 residues. The CDR3 sequence is CSAAAAPNQPQHF. The DNA of the CDR3 is TGCAGCGCCGCGGCGGCGCCAAATCAGCCCCAGCATTTT.

The chain carries TRBV19 and TRBJ1-5; tentatively, D is TRBD1 (5 bases). CDR1 and CDR2 from the germline V gene are LNHDA and SQIVND (reference sequence). The CDR3 is made up of 16 amino acids. V gave up 4 bases and J gave up 0 bases, with 13 bases separating them. The CDR3, as DNA: TGTGCCAGTAGTAATCCGACAGATTATAGCAATCAGCCCCAGCATTTT. It encodes CASSNPTDYSNQPQHF.

This chain uses TRBV3-1 (or the pseudogene TRBV3-2) with TRBJ1-1; TRBD1 matches 9 bases. After removal of 3 bases from V and 7 bases from J, the junction contained 12 bases not matched to a gene. The CDR3 loop spans 16 amino acids. CDR1 LGHDT and CDR2 YNNKEL come from the germline V gene (reference sequence). CDR3 bases: TGTGCCAGCAGCCATTTGGACAACAGGGGGCGGGGTGAAGCTTTCTTT. This translates into CASSHLDNRGRGEAFF.

The CDR3 region is CAWTRQGGTEAFF. For the CDR3, the DNA is TGTGCCTGGACACGACAGGGTGGTACTGAAGCTTTCTTT. J is TRBJ1-1 and V is TRBV30, with 7 positions matching TRBD1. The V gene's germline CDR1 is GTSNPN and CDR2 SVGIG (reference sequence). Germline trimming cut 4 bases from V and 5 bases from J; bases unmatched to any gene: 7. The CDR3 loop spans 13 amino acids.

The chain uses TRBV19 and TRBJ2-1; TRBD1 agrees at 8 bases. V trimming: 8 bases; J trimming: 11 bases; junction bases outside the gene matches: 11. Germline lookup yields CDR1 LNHDA and CDR2 SQIVND (reference sequence). The length of the CDR3 is 13 residues. CDR3 region: CASRGTGLGKQFF. The CDR3 nucleotides are TGTGCCAGTCGCGGGACAGGTCTAGGGAAGCAGTTCTTC.

The chain joins TRBV6-1 to TRBJ1-5; D perhaps matches TRBD1 (5 bases). V shed 1 base and J shed 0 bases, with 10 bases lying between them. The CDR3 totals 16 residues. Germline V gene data show CDR1 as MNHNS and CDR2 as SASEGT. This CDR3 is CASSEDGRGSNQPQHF. DNA of the CDR3: TGTGCCAGCAGTGAAGACGGGAGGGGTAGCAATCAGCCCCAGCATTTT.